These T cell receptor beta chains were read from a single sample in a study of graft-versus-host responses after intestinal transplantation. These receptors' targets are unknown. This table comes from immunoSEQ multiplex PCR, and its TCRdb copy is limited to in-frame clones, with some not included. The sample carries around 100,000 clones, 85% to 95% recorded once. This material consisted of unstimulated CD8+ T cells sorted from spleen or lymph node cells, taken before transplant. Every receptor here comes from a human donor who was the organ donor for an intestinal transplant. CDR3s include the opening cysteine and the closing phenylalanine or tryptophan. The order of the fields is D gene, clone size, V gene, J gene, CDR3 protein, CDR3 DNA. A D gene is named only where the DNA matches it firmly. Clone size is not always given. Where it is, it says once, few, many or a class for expanded clones.

>TRBD1|NA|TRBV19|TRBJ1-5
CASSAGTGKQPQHF
TGTGCCAGTAGTGCCGGGACAGGGAAGCAGCCCCAGCATTTT
>TRBD2|NA|TRBV4-1|TRBJ2-3
CASGKSGRRTDTQYF
TGCGCCAGCGGAAAAAGCGGGAGACGCACAGATACGCAGTATTTT
>TRBD1|NA|TRBV7-8|TRBJ2-5
CASSFIRDRGRRGETQYF
TGTGCCAGCAGCTTTATCCGGGACAGGGGGCGGCGGGGGGAGACCCAGTACTTC
>NA|NA|TRBV27|TRBJ1-1
CASSTGQRNTEAFF
TGTGCCAGCAGCACAGGACAGAGAAACACTGAAGCTTTCTTT
>TRBD1|NA|TRBV4-1|TRBJ1-2
CASSSPGQGFGTF
TGCGCCAGCAGCTCGCCGGGACAGGGCTTTGGCACCTTC
>NA|few|TRBV2|TRBJ2-7
CASSVPEAYEQYF
TGTGCCAGCAGTGTTCCGGAAGCCTACGAGCAGTACTTC
>NA|once|TRBV2|TRBJ2-1
CARHRAPYNEQFF
TGTGCCAGACACCGAGCCCCTTACAATGAGCAGTTCTTC
>TRBD1|NA|TRBV5-8|TRBJ2-1
CARKLGQALYNEQFF
TGTGCCAGAAAATTGGGACAGGCGCTCTACAATGAGCAGTTCTTC
>NA|once|TRBV7-2|TRBJ2-6
CASSLPGAPSRGANVLTF
TGTGCCAGCAGCTTACCAGGGGCGCCTTCTAGGGGGGCCAACGTCCTGACTTTC
>TRBD1|NA|TRBV27|TRBJ1-5
CASSLSGGQFSNQPQHF
TGTGCCAGCAGTTTATCAGGGGGACAGTTTAGCAATCAGCCCCAGCATTTT
>NA|NA|TRBV7-2|TRBJ1-1
CASSFVSGAEKNTEAFF
TGTGCCAGCAGCTTCGTATCAGGTGCGGAAAAGAACACTGAAGCTTTCTTT
>NA|NA|TRBV11-2|TRBJ2-1
CASHYAPEIIDNEQFF
TGTGCCAGCCACTACGCACCGGAGATAATAGACAATGAGCAGTTCTTC
>TRBD1|NA|TRBV6-5|TRBJ2-7
CASSTSRDREYF
TGTGCCAGCAGTACAAGCCGGGACAGGGAGTACTTC
>NA|NA|TRBV4-1|TRBJ1-2
CASSQDAGIGGYTF
TGCGCCAGCAGCCAAGATGCGGGGATCGGTGGCTACACCTTC
>NA|NA|TRBV4-1|TRBJ2-7
CASSRSTISSSYEQYF
TGCGCCAGCAGCCGATCTACCATATCGAGCTCCTACGAGCAGTACTTC
>NA|NA|TRBV7-9|TRBJ1-1
CASSLVAQGTEAFF
TGTGCCAGCAGCTTAGTGGCACAGGGAACCGAAGCTTTCTTT
>NA|NA|TRBV6-1|TRBJ2-3
CASRTTSATDTQYF
TGTGCCAGCAGGACTACCTCGGCGACAGATACGCAGTATTTT
>NA|few|TRBV5-4|TRBJ2-1
CASSLGGEQFF
TGTGCCAGCAGCTTGGGGGGTGAGCAGTTCTTC
>TRBD2|once|TRBV28|TRBJ2-7
CASSFLKREPSYEQYF
TGTGCCAGCAGTTTCCTCAAGCGGGAGCCTTCCTACGAGCAGTACTTC
>NA|few|TRBV14|TRBJ2-7
CASSHVGRGGEQYF
TGTGCCAGCAGCCATGTCGGCAGGGGCGGCGAGCAGTACTTC
>NA|NA|TRBV2|TRBJ1-2
CASSETFPGTGYTF
TGTGCCAGCAGTGAAACCTTCCCGGGCACTGGCTACACCTTC
>NA|NA|TRBV5-5|TRBJ1-3
CASSTGPGNTIYF
TGTGCCAGCAGCACAGGACCTGGAAACACCATATATTTT
>TRBD2|NA|TRBV6-5|TRBJ2-5
CASSFVWGRAGETQYF
TGTGCCAGCAGTTTCGTGTGGGGGAGGGCGGGAGAGACCCAGTACTTC
>TRBD2|NA|TRBV27|TRBJ2-1
CASRRGDNEQFF
TGTGCCAGCAGGCGGGGGGACAATGAGCAGTTCTTC
>NA|NA|TRBV9|TRBJ2-3
CASSVVGLSTDTQYF
TGTGCCAGCAGCGTAGTAGGGCTAAGCACAGATACGCAGTATTTT
>NA|NA|TRBV4-3|TRBJ2-3
CASSQDRWSLTDTQYF
TGCGCCAGCAGCCAAGATCGATGGAGCTTAACAGATACGCAGTATTTT
>NA|few|TRBV15|TRBJ2-5
CATSRPRGLSTETQYF
TGTGCCACCAGCAGACCGCGCGGACTATCAACAGAGACCCAGTACTTC
>NA|NA|TRBV14|TRBJ2-1
CASSQDGTGAHGQFF
TGTGCCAGCAGCCAAGACGGTACGGGAGCCCACGGGCAGTTCTTC
>TRBD1|NA|TRBV12-5|TRBJ1-2
CASGLDRMTGAGYTF
TGTGCTAGTGGTTTGGACCGGATGACAGGGGCCGGCTACACCTTC
>TRBD1|NA|TRBV5-5|TRBJ1-1
CASSAGTAIMNTEAFF
TGTGCCAGCAGCGCCGGGACAGCGATCATGAACACTGAAGCTTTCTTT
>NA|NA|TRBV28|TRBJ2-7
CASSPSGYSYEQYF
TGTGCCAGCAGTCCATCAGGGTACTCCTACGAGCAGTACTTC
>NA|NA|TRBV9|TRBJ2-5
CASSAASAQETQYF
TGTGCCAGCAGCGCCGCTAGCGCCCAAGAGACCCAGTACTTC
>NA|NA|TRBV27|TRBJ1-1
CASSLSGRWNTEAFF
TGTGCCAGCAGTTTATCGGGACGTTGGAACACTGAAGCTTTCTTT
>NA|NA|TRBV14|TRBJ1-1
CASSLSLGTEAFF
TGTGCCAGCAGTCTTTCCTTGGGGACTGAAGCTTTCTTT
>NA|once|TRBV5-1|TRBJ1-5
CASSPQGLTPNQPQHF
TGCGCCAGCAGCCCCCAGGGACTCACCCCTAATCAGCCCCAGCATTTT
>NA|NA|TRBV7-9|TRBJ2-7
CASSLYRLDISYEQYF
TGTGCCAGCAGCTTGTATCGACTAGACATCTCCTACGAGCAGTACTTC
>NA|NA|TRBV20-1|TRBJ2-7
CSASDTYEQYF
TGCAGTGCTAGTGACACTTACGAGCAGTACTTC
>TRBD1|NA|TRBV28|TRBJ1-2
CAYRQGAGGYTF
TGTGCCTACCGACAGGGGGCAGGAGGCTACACCTTC
>TRBD2|NA|TRBV6-5|TRBJ2-1
CASSTGLARYNEQFF
TGTGCCAGCAGCACTGGACTAGCGAGATACAATGAGCAGTTCTTC
>NA|NA|TRBV5-5|TRBJ2-3
CASSLKLADTQYF
TGTGCCAGCAGCTTGAAGTTGGCAGATACGCAGTATTTT
>NA|NA|TRBV5-1|TRBJ1-4
CASSPAARRGKLFF
TGCGCCAGCAGCCCCGCGGCTCGGAGGGGAAAACTGTTTTTT
>NA|few|TRBV19|TRBJ1-2
CASRGGLGGYTF
TGTGCCAGTAGAGGAGGGCTCGGGGGCTACACCTTC
>TRBD1|few|TRBV19|TRBJ2-7
CASSQGQGGYEQYF
TGTGCCAGTAGTCAGGGACAGGGCGGCTACGAGCAGTACTTC
>NA|NA|TRBV28|TRBJ2-3
CASNPLVMSTDTQYF
TGTGCCAGCAACCCTCTTGTGATGAGCACAGATACGCAGTATTTT
>NA|NA|TRBV6-7|TRBJ1-1
CASSYGGSEAFF
TGTGCCAGCAGTTACGGGGGTTCTGAAGCTTTCTTT
>NA|NA|TRBV5-5|TRBJ2-7
CASSLDLSYEQYF
TGTGCCAGCAGCTTGGATTTGTCCTACGAGCAGTACTTC
>TRBD2|few|TRBV10-3|TRBJ2-7
CAISESRAGKTSGATGYEQYF
TGTGCCATCAGTGAGTCACGGGCTGGTAAAACTAGCGGAGCCACAGGGTACGAGCAGTACTTC
>NA|once|TRBV7-6|TRBJ2-1
CASSFSNEQFF
TGTGCCAGCAGCTTCTCAAATGAGCAGTTCTTC
>TRBD2|NA|TRBV9|TRBJ2-3
CASSVLAEPDTQYF
TGTGCCAGCAGCGTCCTAGCGGAGCCAGATACGCAGTATTTT
>NA|once|TRBV29-1|TRBJ1-2
CSVDSGNYGYTF
TGCAGCGTTGATTCTGGGAACTATGGCTACACCTTC
>NA|NA|TRBV28|TRBJ1-4
CAALGEKLFF
TGTGCGGCCCTGGGGGAAAAACTGTTTTTT
>NA|NA|TRBV25-1|TRBJ1-1
CASRRGTEAFF
TGTGCCAGCAGGAGGGGAACTGAAGCTTTCTTT
>TRBD2|NA|TRBV27|TRBJ2-3
CASSPGTSGTDTQYF
TGTGCCAGCAGTCCCGGGACTAGCGGCACAGATACGCAGTATTTT
>NA|NA|TRBV19|TRBJ2-5
CASSGTFQETQYF
TGTGCCAGTAGCGGGACTTTCCAAGAGACCCAGTACTTC
>NA|NA|TRBV11-3|TRBJ1-2
CASSLDKRYGYTF
TGTGCCAGCAGCTTAGATAAGCGCTATGGCTACACCTTC
>TRBD1|NA|TRBV5-4|TRBJ2-3
CASSLGTDSTDTQYF
TGTGCCAGCAGCCTCGGGACAGATAGCACAGATACGCAGTATTTT
>TRBD2|once|TRBV11-3|TRBJ2-7
CASSFTSDYEQYF
TGTGCCAGCAGCTTTACTAGCGACTACGAGCAGTACTTC